Listed here are 15 T cell receptor beta chains from one sample, sequenced in a study of T cell responses to AZD1222 COVID-19 vaccine. Here immunoSEQ multiplex PCR was the method, and the copy in TCRdb shows in-frame clones only, minus some. The sample records approximately 170,000 clones, roughly 94% being singletons. The source material was peripheral blood, sampled 28 days after the second AZD1222 dose. The receptors shown here come from an adult who received the AZD1222 COVID-19 vaccine.

The chain has TRBV7-7 and TRBJ2-1; the D is unclear. The CDR3 is 13 residues long. Per the germline V gene, CDR1 is SSHAT and CDR2 is FNYEAQ (reference sequence). V lost 5 bases and J lost 4, with 9 bases in between. CDR3 in DNA: TGTGCCAGCAGCCCAGACGTGTACAATGAGCAGTTCTTC. Translated: CASSPDVYNEQFF.

The chain links TRBV21-1 to TRBJ2-2; the table's D call of TRBD1 was not tested on the DNA. TRBV21-1 is assigned pseudogene status. The CDR3 consists of 19 residues. The CDR3 sequence: CASSKGRQGVLGMTGELFF. CDR3 nucleotides: TGTGCCAGCAGCAAAGGGCGACAGGGGGTTCTTGGGATGACCGGGGAGCTGTTTTTT.

V gene TRBV5-6 combines with J gene TRBJ1-3; D gene uncertain. Trimming took 1 base from V and 0 from J, leaving 11 bases between them. CDR3 length equals 16 residues. Germline V gene data show CDR1 as SGHDT and CDR2 as YYEEEE. The CDR3 region is CASSLRGGRSGNTIYF. CDR3 sequence (DNA): TGTGCCAGCAGCTTGCGCGGCGGCCGCTCTGGAAACACCATATATTTT.

V usage is TRBV6-5 and J usage is TRBJ1-5, with a tentative D call TRBD1 (6 bases). The germline V gene encodes CDR1 MNHEY and CDR2 SVGAGI. The CDR3 is made up of 15 amino acids. The V and J ends lost 4 bases and 0 bases respectively, with 10 bases between them. The chain's CDR3 is CASSLTGYSNQPQHF. The CDR3 DNA is TGTGCCAGCAGTTTGACAGGCTATAGCAATCAGCCCCAGCATTTT.

This rearrangement joins TRBV28 to TRBJ1-6, with D uncertain. Trimming removed 1 base at V and 9 bases at J, with 13 bases between. The CDR3 consists of 15 residues. Germline values: CDR1 MDHEN, CDR2 SYDVKM. The CDR3 coding sequence is TGTGCCAGCAGTTTATCCCCCCAGATGGGTTCACCCCTCCACTTT. This translates into CASSLSPQMGSPLHF.

The rearrangement uses TRBV5-4 and TRBJ1-1; possible D gene TRBD1, 6 bases. CDR1 and CDR2 from the germline V gene are SGHNT and YYREEE (reference sequence). This CDR3 is built from 15 residues. V was cut by 4 bases and J by 4 bases, with 17 bases left in between. CDR3 residues: CASSPQGRVGTEAFF. The CDR3 bases are TGTGCCAGCAGCCCCCAGGGGAGGGTGGGCACTGAAGCTTTCTTT.

The gene calls are TRBV29-1 and TRBJ1-2, with D perhaps TRBD1 (5 bases). CDR1 is SQVTM and CDR2 is ANQGSEA in the germline V gene. This CDR3 has 12 residues. V was shortened by 4 bases and J by 4 bases, with 10 bases between the two germline ends. The DNA of the CDR3 is TGCAGCGTTGCATTTGGGGCCTATGGCTACACCTTC. Translating gives CSVAFGAYGYTF. Filled out from reference TRBV29-1 and TRBJ1-2, the complete variable domain reads SAVISQKPSRDICQRGTSLTIQCQVDSQVTMMFWYRQQPGQSLTLIATANQGSEATYESGFVIDKFPISRPNLTFSTLTVSNMSPEDSSIYLCSVAFGAYGYTFGSGTRLTVV.

The chain recombines TRBV11-2 with TRBJ1-1; D is unclear. The CDR3 length is 12 residues. From germline, CDR1 is SGHAT and CDR2 FQNNGV. Trimming removed 7 bases from V and 0 bases from J, with 6 bases in between. The CDR3 protein is CASTPMNTEAFF. The CDR3 DNA sequence: TGTGCCAGCACCCCGATGAACACTGAAGCTTTCTTT.

The V and J genes are TRBV30 and TRBJ2-7; the match to TRBD2 covers 7 bases. Germline assignment: CDR1 GTSNPN and CDR2 SVGIG (reference sequence). This CDR3 has 15 residues. J lost 5 bases, V lost 1 base, and 11 bases had no gene match. The CDR3 loop is CAWSGTRTSAHEQYF. The CDR3 nucleotides read TGTGCCTGGAGTGGGACTCGGACTAGTGCCCACGAGCAGTACTTC. Full variable domain (outside the CDR3, taken from reference TRBV30 and TRBJ2-7): SQTIHQWPATLVQPVGSPLSLECTVEGTSNPNLYWYRQAAGRGLQLLFYSVGIGQISSEVPQNLSASRPQDRQFILSSKKLLLSDSGFYLCAWSGTRTSAHEQYFGPGTRLTVT.

This clone was seen a single time. This chain joins TRBV6-5 and TRBJ1-2; 9 bases fit TRBD1. This CDR3 is 14 amino acids long. Germline CDR1 is MNHEY and CDR2 is SVGAGI. V shed 5 bases and J 8 bases; nucleotides not matched to a gene: 9. Written as DNA, the CDR3 is TGTGCCAGCAGTAGTCCCGGGACAGGGTACGGCTACACCTTC. Its translation: CASSSPGTGYGYTF.

The chain joins TRBV11-3 to TRBJ2-5; either TRBD1 or TRBD2 may supply D (7 bases each). The V gene lost 5 bases and the J gene lost 6 bases, with 16 bases spanning the gap. The CDR3 has 14 residues. CDR1 is SGHNT, CDR2 YENEEA, per germline. This CDR3 reads CASSGSGRGQTQYF. CDR3 DNA: TGTGCCAGCAGCGGCTCGGGGAGGGGGCAGACCCAGTACTTC.

V and J are TRBV18 and TRBJ2-2; 7 nucleotides align to TRBD2. The CDR3 covers 17 residues. CDR1 is KGHSH and CDR2 is LQKENI in the germline V gene. Germline trimming cut 3 bases from V and 6 bases from J; bases unmatched to any gene: 13. Here the CDR3 reads CASSPPNQRDDAGELFF. The CDR3 nucleotides read TGTGCCAGCTCACCTCCAAATCAGCGGGATGATGCCGGGGAGCTGTTTTTT.

The chain employs TRBV3-1 (or the pseudogene TRBV3-2) and TRBJ2-7; D is ambiguous. The CDR3 extends over 15 amino acids. V was shortened by 0 bases and J by 0 bases, with 9 bases between the two germline ends. Germline V lookup: CDR1 LGHDT, CDR2 YNNKEL (reference sequence). Written as DNA, the CDR3 is TGTGCCAGCAGCCAAGAGGTTCGGGCCTCCTACGAGCAGTACTTC. This gives the protein CASSQEVRASYEQYF.

This chain connects TRBV4-3 to TRBJ2-2; 9 bases are shared with TRBD2. V shed 1 base and J 2 bases; nucleotides not matched to a gene: 5. CDR1 LGHNA and CDR2 YSLEER come from the germline V gene. This CDR3 contains 17 residues. Here the CDR3 reads CASSQGRGGTNTGELFF. CDR3 coding DNA: TGCGCCAGCAGCCAAGGGCGGGGGGGTACAAACACCGGGGAGCTGTTTTTT.

V usage is TRBV12-3 or TRBV12-4 and J usage is TRBJ1-2; 7 bases agree with TRBD1. There are 13 residues in the CDR3. V was pared by 7 bases and J by 7 bases, with 9 bases of the junction left unmatched. The CDR3 DNA is TGTGCCAGCATCCAAAACAGGGGTCGTGGCTACACCTTC. This translates into CASIQNRGRGYTF.